This T cell receptor (beta chain) came from a study of blood T cell repertoires in COVID-19. On the study more broadly: From the United States, Italy and Spain came samples of acute and convalescent COVID-19. PBMCs, B-cell-depleted T cells, or T cells were the source of the cDNA or gDNA that made up the material.

V was clipped by 0 bases and J by 8 bases, with 17 bases between them. CDR1 is SGDLS, CDR2 YYNGEE, per germline. This CDR3 is built from 15 residues. Per the original data handling: Reference gene primer amplification yielded estimated nucleated cell counts. Assay used: immunoSEQ multiplex PCR; TCRdb lists only in-frame clones, some missing. The DNA was the basis for D and trimming; V, J and clone size are from that table. The sample lists some 120,000 clones; 75% to 90% were seen once. The chain couples TRBV9 to TRBJ1-1; a possible D gene is TRBD1 (5 bases). The sequence was obtained from a human donor in a cohort sampled during active COVID-19. Material for sequencing was peripheral blood. CDR3 DNA sequence: TGTGCCAGCAGCGTAGAGGAGACAGCAATCACCGAAGCTTTCTTT. This translates into CASSVEETAITEAFF.